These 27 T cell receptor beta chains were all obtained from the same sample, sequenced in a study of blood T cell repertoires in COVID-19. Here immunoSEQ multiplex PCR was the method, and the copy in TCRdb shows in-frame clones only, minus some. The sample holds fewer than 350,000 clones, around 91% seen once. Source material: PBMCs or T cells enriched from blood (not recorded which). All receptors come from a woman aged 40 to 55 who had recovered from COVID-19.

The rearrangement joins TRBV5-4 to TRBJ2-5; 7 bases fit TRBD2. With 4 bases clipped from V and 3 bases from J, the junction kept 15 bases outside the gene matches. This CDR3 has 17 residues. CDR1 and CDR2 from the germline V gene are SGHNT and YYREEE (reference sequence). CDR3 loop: CASSPTAPGGGEETQYF. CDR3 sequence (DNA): TGTGCCAGCAGCCCTACTGCCCCGGGAGGCGGGGAAGAGACCCAGTACTTC.

This CDR3 reads CASRLEYQPQHF. The DNA for the CDR3 is TGTGCCAGCAGGCTCGAGTACCAGCCCCAGCATTTT. V is TRBV12-3 or TRBV12-4 and J is TRBJ1-5; D is unresolved. The V gene lost 6 bases and the J gene lost 7 bases, with 10 bases spanning the gap. This CDR3 is built from 12 residues.

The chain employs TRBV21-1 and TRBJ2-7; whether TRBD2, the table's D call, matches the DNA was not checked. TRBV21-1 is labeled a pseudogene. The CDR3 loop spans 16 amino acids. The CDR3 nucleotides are TGTGCCAGCAGCAAATCGAGCGGGGGATCAAACTGGGAGCAGTACTTC. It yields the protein CASSKSSGGSNWEQYF.

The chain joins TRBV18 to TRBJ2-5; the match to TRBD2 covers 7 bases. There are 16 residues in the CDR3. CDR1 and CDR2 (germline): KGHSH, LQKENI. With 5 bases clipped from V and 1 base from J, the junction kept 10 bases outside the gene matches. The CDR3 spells CASSTGTRTSQETQYF. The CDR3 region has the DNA TGTGCCAGCTCAACGGGAACGAGGACTAGCCAAGAGACCCAGTACTTC.

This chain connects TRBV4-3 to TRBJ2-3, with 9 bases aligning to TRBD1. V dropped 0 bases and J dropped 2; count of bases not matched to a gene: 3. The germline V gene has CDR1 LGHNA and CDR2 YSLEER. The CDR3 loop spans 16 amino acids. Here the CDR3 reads CASSQDYRGLTDTQYF. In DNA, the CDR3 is TGCGCCAGCAGCCAAGATTACAGGGGGCTCACAGATACGCAGTATTTT.

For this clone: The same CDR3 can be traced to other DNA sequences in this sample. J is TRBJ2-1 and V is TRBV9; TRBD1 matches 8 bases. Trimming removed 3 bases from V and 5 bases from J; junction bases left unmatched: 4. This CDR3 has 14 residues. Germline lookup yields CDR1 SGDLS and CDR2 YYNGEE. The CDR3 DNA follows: TGTGCCAGCAGCGAGGGGACAGGCGACAATGAGCAGTTCTTC. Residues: CASSEGTGDNEQFF.

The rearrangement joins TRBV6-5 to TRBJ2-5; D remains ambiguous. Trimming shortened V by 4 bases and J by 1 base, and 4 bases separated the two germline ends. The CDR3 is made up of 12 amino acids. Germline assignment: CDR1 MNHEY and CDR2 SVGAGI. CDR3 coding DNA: TGTGCCAGCAGTTCTCCCCAAGAGACCCAGTACTTC. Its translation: CASSSPQETQYF.

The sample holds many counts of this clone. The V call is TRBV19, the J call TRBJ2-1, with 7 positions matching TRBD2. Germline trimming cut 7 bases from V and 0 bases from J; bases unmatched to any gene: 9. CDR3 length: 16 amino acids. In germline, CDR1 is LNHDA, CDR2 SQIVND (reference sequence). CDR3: CASTLSPSGSYNEQFF. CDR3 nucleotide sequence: TGTGCCAGTACCCTCTCCCCTAGCGGCTCCTACAATGAGCAGTTCTTC.

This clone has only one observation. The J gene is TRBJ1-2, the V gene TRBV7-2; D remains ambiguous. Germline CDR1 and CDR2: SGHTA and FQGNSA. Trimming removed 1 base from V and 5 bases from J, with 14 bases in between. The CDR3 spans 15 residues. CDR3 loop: CASSLGGQALYGYTF. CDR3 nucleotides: TGTGCCAGCAGCTTAGGTGGGCAGGCACTGTATGGCTACACCTTC.

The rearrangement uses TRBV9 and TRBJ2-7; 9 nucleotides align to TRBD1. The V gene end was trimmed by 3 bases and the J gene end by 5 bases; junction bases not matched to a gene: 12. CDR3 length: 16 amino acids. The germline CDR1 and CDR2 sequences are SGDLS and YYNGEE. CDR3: CASSARIGTGSNEQYF. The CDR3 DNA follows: TGTGCCAGCAGCGCCCGAATAGGGACAGGGTCAAACGAGCAGTACTTC. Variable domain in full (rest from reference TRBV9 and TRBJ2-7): DSGVTQTPKHLITATGQRVTLRCSPRSGDLSVYWYQQSLDQGLQFLIQYYNGEERAKGNILERFSAQQFPDLHSELNLSSLELGDSALYFCASSARIGTGSNEQYFGPGTRLTVT.

CDR3 residues: CASSFSGGAYDGELFF. The CDR3, as DNA: TGTGCCAGCAGTTTTAGCGGGGGGGCTTATGACGGGGAGCTGTTTTTT. The rearrangement joins TRBV28 to TRBJ2-2; TRBD2 matches at 11 bases. Germline-derived CDR1 and CDR2 are MDHEN and SYDVKM. V shed 3 bases and J 7 bases; nucleotides not matched to a gene: 7. The CDR3 totals 16 residues.

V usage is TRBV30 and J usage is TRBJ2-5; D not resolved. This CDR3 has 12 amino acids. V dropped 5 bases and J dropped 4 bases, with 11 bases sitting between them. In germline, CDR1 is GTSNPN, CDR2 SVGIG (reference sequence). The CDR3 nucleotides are TGTGCCTGGGACCGTTTCGGAGAGACCCAGTACTTC. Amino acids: CAWDRFGETQYF.

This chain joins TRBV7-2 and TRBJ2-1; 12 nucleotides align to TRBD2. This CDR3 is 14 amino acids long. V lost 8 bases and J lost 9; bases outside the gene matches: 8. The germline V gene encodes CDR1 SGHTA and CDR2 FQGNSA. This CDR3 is CASSASGRAVEQFF. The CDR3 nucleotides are TGTGCCAGCTCAGCTAGCGGGAGGGCCGTTGAGCAGTTCTTC.

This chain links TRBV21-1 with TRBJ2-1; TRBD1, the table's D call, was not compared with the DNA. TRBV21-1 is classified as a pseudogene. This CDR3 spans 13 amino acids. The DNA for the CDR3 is TGTGCCACTAAGAAGGGGCTGTACAATGAGCAGTTCTTC. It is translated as CATKKGLYNEQFF.

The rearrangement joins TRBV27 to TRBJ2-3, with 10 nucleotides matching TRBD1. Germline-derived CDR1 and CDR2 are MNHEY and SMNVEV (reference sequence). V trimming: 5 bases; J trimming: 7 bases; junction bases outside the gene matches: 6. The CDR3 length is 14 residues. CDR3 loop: CASSLWTGGNTQYF. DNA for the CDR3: TGTGCCAGCAGTCTGTGGACAGGGGGAAATACGCAGTATTTT.

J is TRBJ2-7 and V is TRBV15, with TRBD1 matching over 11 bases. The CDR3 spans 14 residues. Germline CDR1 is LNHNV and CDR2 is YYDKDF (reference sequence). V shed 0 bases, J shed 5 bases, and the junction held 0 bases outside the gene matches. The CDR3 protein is CATSREGQGDEQYF. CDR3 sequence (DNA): TGTGCCACCAGCAGAGAGGGACAGGGGGACGAGCAGTACTTC.

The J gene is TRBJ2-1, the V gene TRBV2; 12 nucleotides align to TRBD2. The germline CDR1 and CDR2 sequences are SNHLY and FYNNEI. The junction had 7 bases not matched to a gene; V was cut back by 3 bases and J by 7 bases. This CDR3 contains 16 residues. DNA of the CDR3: TGTGCCAGCAGTGATGAAGTGCTAGCGGGAGGGAATGAGCAGTTCTTC. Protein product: CASSDEVLAGGNEQFF.

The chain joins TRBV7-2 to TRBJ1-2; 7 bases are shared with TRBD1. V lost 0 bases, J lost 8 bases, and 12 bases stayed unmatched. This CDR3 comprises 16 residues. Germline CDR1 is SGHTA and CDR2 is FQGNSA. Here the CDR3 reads CASSLALGQGVRGYTF. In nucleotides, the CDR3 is TGTGCCAGCAGCTTAGCGCTAGGGCAGGGGGTGAGGGGCTACACCTTC.

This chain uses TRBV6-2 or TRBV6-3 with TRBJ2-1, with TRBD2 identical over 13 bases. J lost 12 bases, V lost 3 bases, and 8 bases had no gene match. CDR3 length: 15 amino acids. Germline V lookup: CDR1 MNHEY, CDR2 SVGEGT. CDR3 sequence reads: CASSYILAGGLWQFF. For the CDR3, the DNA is TGTGCCAGCAGTTATATACTAGCGGGAGGGCTATGGCAGTTCTTC.

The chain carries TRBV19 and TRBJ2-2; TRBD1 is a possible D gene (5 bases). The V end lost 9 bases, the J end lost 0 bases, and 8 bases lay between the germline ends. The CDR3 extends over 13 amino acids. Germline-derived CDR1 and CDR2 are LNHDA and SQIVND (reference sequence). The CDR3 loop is CASRASNTGELFF. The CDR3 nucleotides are TGTGCCAGCAGGGCTTCGAACACCGGGGAGCTGTTTTTT.

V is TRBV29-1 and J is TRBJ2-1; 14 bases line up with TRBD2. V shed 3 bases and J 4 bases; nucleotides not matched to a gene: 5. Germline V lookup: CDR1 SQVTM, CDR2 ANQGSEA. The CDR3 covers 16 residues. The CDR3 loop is CSVEAGTSGSYNEQFF. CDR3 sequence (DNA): TGCAGCGTTGAGGCCGGGACTAGCGGGAGTTACAATGAGCAGTTCTTC.

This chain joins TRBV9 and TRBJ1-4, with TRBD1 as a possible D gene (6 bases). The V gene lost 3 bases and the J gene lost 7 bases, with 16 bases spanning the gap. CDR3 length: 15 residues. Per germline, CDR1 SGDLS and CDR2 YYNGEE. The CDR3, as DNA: TGTGCCAGCAGCGCAGAACAGGGAGAGCGTGAAAAACTGTTTTTT. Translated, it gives CASSAEQGEREKLFF.

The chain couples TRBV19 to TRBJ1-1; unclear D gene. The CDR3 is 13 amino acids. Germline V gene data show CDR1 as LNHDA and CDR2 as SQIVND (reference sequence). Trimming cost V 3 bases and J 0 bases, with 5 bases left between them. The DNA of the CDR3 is TGTGCCAGTAGTATGCGGCTGAACACTGAAGCTTTCTTT. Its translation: CASSMRLNTEAFF.

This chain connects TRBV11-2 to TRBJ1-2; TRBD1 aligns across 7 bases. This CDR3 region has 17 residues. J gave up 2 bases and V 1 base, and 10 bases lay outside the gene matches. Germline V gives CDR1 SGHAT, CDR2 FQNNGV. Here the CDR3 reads CASSLGPRDSLNYGYTF. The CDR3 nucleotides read TGTGCCAGCAGCTTAGGGCCAAGGGACAGCCTGAACTATGGCTACACCTTC. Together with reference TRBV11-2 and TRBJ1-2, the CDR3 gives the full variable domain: EAGVAQSPRYKIIEKRQSVAFWCNPISGHATLYWYQQILGQGPKLLIQFQNNGVVDDSQLPKDRFSAERLKGVDSTLKIQPAKLEDSAVYLCASSLGPRDSLNYGYTFGSGTRLTVV.

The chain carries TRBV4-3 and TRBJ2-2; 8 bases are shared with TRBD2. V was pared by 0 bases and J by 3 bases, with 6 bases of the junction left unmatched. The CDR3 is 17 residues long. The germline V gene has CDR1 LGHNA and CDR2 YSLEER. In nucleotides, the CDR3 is TGCGCCAGCAGCCAAGAATTGCCCGGGGGGGACACCGGGGAGCTGTTTTTT. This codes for CASSQELPGGDTGELFF.

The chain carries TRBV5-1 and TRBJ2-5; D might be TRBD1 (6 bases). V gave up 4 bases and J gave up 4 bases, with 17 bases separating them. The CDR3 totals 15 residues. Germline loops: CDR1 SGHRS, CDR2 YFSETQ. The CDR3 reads CASSLRPGGGETQYF. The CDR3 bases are TGCGCCAGCAGCCTAAGACCTGGGGGCGGAGAGACCCAGTACTTC.

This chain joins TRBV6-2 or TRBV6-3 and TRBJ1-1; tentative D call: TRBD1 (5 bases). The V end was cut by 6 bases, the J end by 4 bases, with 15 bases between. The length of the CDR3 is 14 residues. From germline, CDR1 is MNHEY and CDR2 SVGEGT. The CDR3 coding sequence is TGTGCCAGCAGCCTTGGACACTTTGGCACTGAAGCTTTCTTT. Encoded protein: CASSLGHFGTEAFF.